This TCR beta chain was observed in a study of CD4+ T cells in melanoma. Study results and caveats: In melanoma, neoantigen-specific CD4+ T cells reportedly differed in differentiation state.

Sequencing used immunoSEQ multiplex PCR; TCRdb keeps in-frame clones, though not all of them. This sample has 4,500 to 5,000 clones, with over 55% found just once. A note on this clone: The antigen is not known.

The CDR3 totals 15 residues. V gave up 5 bases and J gave up 4 bases; unmatched junction bases: 5. CDR1 is LNHNV and CDR2 is YYDKDF in the germline V gene (reference sequence). This chain connects TRBV15 to TRBJ2-3, with 11 nucleotides matching TRBD1. The TCR comes from a human donor with melanoma. Sequenced input: cells from a culture (not recorded whether cultured in vitro). CDR3 amino acids: CATSWDRGMADTQYF. The CDR3 nucleotides read TGTGCCACCAGCTGGGACAGGGGGATGGCAGATACGCAGTATTTT.